The 23 T cell receptor beta chains given below trace back to one sample, sequenced in a study of T cell changes during pregnancy in multiple sclerosis. Libraries were prepared by immunoSEQ multiplex PCR; TCRdb keeps only in-frame clonotypes and omits some of them. Of tens of thousands of clones listed, about 93% are singletons. This material consisted of peripheral blood, taken in the first trimester of pregnancy. These receptors were obtained from a female donor with multiple sclerosis, enrolled in a pregnancy study.

V and J are TRBV7-2 and TRBJ1-1, with a weak D call TRBD1 (6 bases). CDR1 SGHTA and CDR2 FQGNSA come from the germline V gene. The V end was cut by 7 bases, the J end by 0 bases, with 12 bases between. The CDR3 loop spans 14 amino acids. CDR3 bases: TGTGCCAGCACCCTAGGACAGATGAACACTGAAGCTTTCTTT. The encoded protein is CASTLGQMNTEAFF.

CDR3 protein: CATSRDTWTLSNQPQHF. The CDR3 nucleotides read TGTGCCACCAGCAGAGATACATGGACACTTAGCAATCAGCCCCAGCATTTT. The V gene is TRBV15, the J gene TRBJ1-5; possibly TRBD1 for D (5 bases). V was pared by 0 bases and J by 0 bases, with 12 bases between. The CDR3 is 17 amino acids. Germline V gives CDR1 LNHNV, CDR2 YYDKDF (reference sequence).

V and J are TRBV15 and TRBJ2-1; TRBD1 might be the D (6 bases). The CDR3 sequence is 15 residues long. V lost 1 base and J lost 4, with 11 bases in between. The germline V gene has CDR1 LNHNV and CDR2 YYDKDF (reference sequence). The CDR3 sequence is CATSRGRGRYNEQFF. The DNA of the CDR3 is TGTGCCACCAGCAGAGGCAGGGGCCGATACAATGAGCAGTTCTTC.

This clone was counted a few times. The gene calls are TRBV29-1 and TRBJ1-1, with D maybe TRBD1 (6 bases). The germline V gene has CDR1 SQVTM and CDR2 ANQGSEA. V dropped 6 bases and J dropped 3 bases, with 14 bases sitting between them. The CDR3 is 13 amino acids. Here the CDR3 reads CSVRDNTHTEAFF. CDR3 nucleotide sequence: TGCAGCGTGAGGGACAACACCCACACTGAAGCTTTCTTT.

The chain is built from TRBV7-9 and TRBJ2-1; 8 bases are a match to TRBD2. V lost 5 bases to trimming and J lost 0 bases; unmatched junction nucleotides: 6. CDR3 length: 16 amino acids. Germline loops: CDR1 SEHNR, CDR2 FQNEAQ (reference sequence). CDR3 DNA: TGTGCCAGCAGCCGGGAGGGCTGGAGCTCCTACAATGAGCAGTTCTTC. This encodes CASSREGWSSYNEQFF.

This sequence joins TRBV4-2 and TRBJ2-2; 9 bases match TRBD2. The CDR3 sequence is 19 residues long. V trimming: 0 bases; J trimming: 3 bases; junction bases outside the gene matches: 11. Per germline, CDR1 LGHNA and CDR2 YNFKEQ. The CDR3 here is CASSQDLVSGGHHTGELFF. The CDR3 region has the DNA TGTGCCAGCAGCCAAGATCTTGTTAGCGGGGGCCATCACACCGGGGAGCTGTTTTTT.

V is TRBV6-5 and J is TRBJ1-2; TRBD1 matches at 9 bases. Germline CDR1 reads MNHEY; CDR2 reads SVGAGI. CDR3 size: 14 residues. Trimming removed 6 bases from V and 8 bases from J; junction bases left unmatched: 10. In DNA, the CDR3 is TGTGCCAGCAGATCCACAGGGGGCGCGCGGGGCTACACCTTC. Translated, it gives CASRSTGGARGYTF.

J is TRBJ2-1 and V is TRBV29-1, with unresolved D. This CDR3 comprises 10 residues. Germline CDR1 reads SQVTM; CDR2 reads ANQGSEA. Between the trimmed V and J ends, which lost 1 base and 8 bases, there was a span of 3 bases. The CDR3 protein is CSVEVYEQFF. CDR3 nucleotides: TGCAGCGTTGAAGTATATGAGCAGTTCTTC.

J is TRBJ2-1 and V is TRBV28; D not resolved. Trimming removed 2 bases at V and 7 bases at J, with 9 bases between. Looked up from germline, CDR1 is MDHEN and CDR2 is SYDVKM. The CDR3 consists of 13 residues. CDR3 loop: CASSLSLDNEQFF. The CDR3 nucleotides are TGTGCCAGCAGTTTAAGTTTAGATAATGAGCAGTTCTTC.

The rearrangement uses TRBV19 and TRBJ2-2; 7 bases fit TRBD2. Per the germline V gene, CDR1 is LNHDA and CDR2 is SQIVND (reference sequence). V was pared by 6 bases and J by 7 bases, with 5 bases of the junction left unmatched. CDR3 length: 13 amino acids. CDR3: CASRGRGSGELFF. DNA of the CDR3: TGTGCCAGTAGGGGGAGGGGAAGCGGGGAGCTGTTTTTT.

This chain joins TRBV27 and TRBJ2-7; D might be TRBD2 (5 bases). Germline V gene data show CDR1 as MNHEY and CDR2 as SMNVEV (reference sequence). The CDR3 length is 13 residues. Trimming stripped 2 bases from V and 2 bases from J, with 7 bases between. The CDR3 loop is CASSLKLAYEQYF. DNA of the CDR3: TGTGCCAGCAGTTTAAAACTAGCCTACGAGCAGTACTTC.

V is TRBV4-1 and J is TRBJ1-1, with 9 positions matching TRBD1. Germline V CDR1 and CDR2: MGHRA, YSYEKL. With 5 bases clipped from V and 0 bases from J, the junction kept 7 bases outside the gene matches. CDR3 length equals 16 residues. CDR3 sequence reads: CASSDRDRAMNTEAFF. Here the CDR3 DNA reads TGCGCCAGCAGCGACCGGGACAGGGCCATGAACACTGAAGCTTTCTTT.

The V and J genes are TRBV5-1 and TRBJ2-3, with 14 bases aligning to TRBD2. Germline CDR1 is SGHRS and CDR2 is YFSETQ. J was trimmed by 3 bases and V by 4 bases; bases with no gene match: 7. The CDR3 spans 17 residues. CDR3 sequence: CASSGPGTSGRTDTQYF. CDR3 nucleotides: TGCGCCAGCAGCGGACCGGGGACTAGCGGGAGAACAGATACGCAGTATTTT.

The chain has TRBV2 and TRBJ1-2, with a tentative D call TRBD1 (6 bases). Germline CDR1 is SNHLY and CDR2 is FYNNEI. The germline V and J ends were trimmed by 11 bases and 11 bases, with 21 bases remaining between them. This CDR3 contains 12 residues. CDR3 in DNA: TGTGCCGCAAATCCGACAGGCCCGCAGTACACCTTC. The encoded protein is CAANPTGPQYTF.

As concerns this clone: Other DNA sequences in this sample translate to the same CDR3. This chain joins TRBV7-3 and TRBJ2-1, with D possibly TRBD2 on 6 matching bases. CDR3 length: 13 amino acids. CDR1 and CDR2 (germline): SGHTA, FQGTGA. With 5 bases removed from V and 3 bases from J, the gap between germline ends came to 8 bases. CDR3 protein: CASSLGLYNEQFF. The CDR3 DNA reads TGTGCCAGCAGCCTGGGACTCTACAATGAGCAGTTCTTC. Full variable domain (remainder filled in from reference TRBV7-3 and TRBJ2-1): GAGVSQTPSNKVTEKGKYVELRCDPISGHTALYWYRQSLGQGPEFLIYFQGTGAADDSGLPNDRFFAVRPEGSVSTLKIQRTERGDSAVYLCASSLGLYNEQFFGPGTRLTVL.

This clone has only one observation. V and J are TRBV7-9 and TRBJ1-2, with D possibly being TRBD1 (5 bases). Trimming cost V 2 bases and J 3 bases, with 10 bases left between them. Per germline, CDR1 SEHNR and CDR2 FQNEAQ (reference sequence). This CDR3 is built from 14 residues. CDR3 in amino acids: CASSLWGDDYGYTF. For the CDR3, the DNA is TGTGCCAGCAGCTTATGGGGGGATGACTATGGCTACACCTTC.

This clone was seen just once. The V call is TRBV7-7, the J call TRBJ2-7; maybe TRBD2 (6 bases). Germline V lookup: CDR1 SSHAT, CDR2 FNYEAQ (reference sequence). The CDR3 totals 13 residues. V lost 0 bases to trimming and J lost 6 bases, with 9 bases between them. The CDR3 sequence is CASSLALGGEQYF. Here the CDR3 DNA reads TGTGCCAGCAGCTTAGCCTTGGGGGGCGAGCAGTACTTC. The whole variable domain, filled in from reference TRBV7-7 and TRBJ2-7, reads GAGVSQSPRYKVTKRGQDVTLRCDPISSHATLYWYQQALGQGPEFLTYFNYEAQPDKSGLPSDRFSAERPEGSISTLTIQRTEQRDSAMYRCASSLALGGEQYFGPGTRLTVT.

The chain carries TRBV7-3 and TRBJ1-2; 12 positions match TRBD1. The CDR3 length is 16 residues. Germline V gene lookup returns CDR1 SGHTA and CDR2 FQGTGA. The junction had 3 bases not matched to a gene; V was cut back by 1 base and J by 3 bases. The CDR3 region is CASSLKRDRGHYGYTF. The DNA of the CDR3 is TGTGCCAGCAGCTTAAAGAGGGACAGGGGGCACTATGGCTACACCTTC. Together with reference TRBV7-3 and TRBJ1-2, the CDR3 gives the full variable domain: GAGVSQTPSNKVTEKGKYVELRCDPISGHTALYWYRQSLGQGPEFLIYFQGTGAADDSGLPNDRFFAVRPEGSVSTLKIQRTERGDSAVYLCASSLKRDRGHYGYTFGSGTRLTVV.

V is TRBV5-1 and J is TRBJ1-2; a possible D gene is TRBD1 (6 bases). Germline V lookup: CDR1 SGHRS, CDR2 YFSETQ. The ends were cut back, 0 bases at V and 8 bases at J, with 20 bases in the middle. The CDR3 totals 16 residues. Here the CDR3 reads CASSLGAGVAGEGYTF. Written as DNA, the CDR3 is TGCGCCAGCAGCTTGGGGGCAGGGGTCGCAGGAGAAGGCTACACCTTC.

The genes are TRBV2 and TRBJ1-2; D call uncertain. The CDR3 consists of 13 residues. V was clipped by 4 bases and J by 1 base, with 7 bases between them. Germline V gene lookup returns CDR1 SNHLY and CDR2 FYNNEI. The CDR3 reads CASSAGNNYGYTF. CDR3 in DNA: TGTGCCAGCAGTGCGGGGAATAACTATGGCTACACCTTC.

This chain uses TRBV6-5 with TRBJ2-7; weak D call: TRBD1 (6 bases). Between the trimmed V and J ends, which lost 2 bases and 1 base, there was a span of 9 bases. The CDR3 spans 14 residues. In germline, CDR1 is MNHEY, CDR2 SVGAGI. The CDR3 coding sequence is TGTGCCAGCAGTTACCAGGACAGATCCTACGAGCAGTACTTC. Protein product: CASSYQDRSYEQYF.

The chain has TRBV7-8 and TRBJ1-6; D unclear. CDR1 is SGHVS and CDR2 is FQNEAQ in the germline V gene. There are 18 residues in the CDR3. V was trimmed by 4 bases and J by 0 bases, leaving 16 bases between them. CDR3 in amino acids: CASSSREQLSSYNSPLHF. DNA of the CDR3: TGTGCCAGCAGCTCACGGGAGCAGTTAAGCTCCTATAATTCACCCCTCCACTTT.

V is TRBV11-1 and J is TRBJ2-7, with 7 nucleotides matching TRBD2. V lost 6 bases to trimming and J lost 0 bases; unmatched junction nucleotides: 8. Germline V CDR1 and CDR2: SGHAT, FQDESV (reference sequence). CDR3 length: 15 residues. The CDR3 reads CASSFSGLASYEQYF. The CDR3 DNA reads TGTGCCAGCAGTTTTAGCGGGCTAGCCTCCTACGAGCAGTACTTC. Based on the CDR3 plus reference TRBV11-1 and TRBJ2-7, the full variable domain is EAEVAQSPRYKITEKSQAVAFWCDPISGHATLYWYRQILGQGPELLVQFQDESVVDDSQLPKDRFSAERLKGVDSTLKIQPAELGDSAMYLCASSFSGLASYEQYFGPGTRLTVT.